This TCR beta chain was sequenced during a study of technical replicates of blood from a handful of donors. Germline-derived CDR1 and CDR2 are SNHLY and FYNNEI. The CDR3 is 15 residues long. V trimming: 11 bases; J trimming: 2 bases; junction bases outside the gene matches: 11. The method was immunoSEQ multiplex PCR; TCRdb's version includes in-frame clones alone and lacks a portion of them. The sample consists of around 60,000 clones, 90% to 95% of them appearing once. This clone is judged medium-sized. The chain couples TRBV2 to TRBJ2-7, with 11 bases lining up with TRBD2. Sequenced input: PBMCs. The clonotype was recovered from a human donor in good health. Some clones in this sample may be carry-over from other donors' samples. CDR3 DNA sequence: TGTGCCTCACGCCGGGGGACTAGCGGCACCTACGAGCAGTACTTC. Amino acids: CASRRGTSGTYEQYF.